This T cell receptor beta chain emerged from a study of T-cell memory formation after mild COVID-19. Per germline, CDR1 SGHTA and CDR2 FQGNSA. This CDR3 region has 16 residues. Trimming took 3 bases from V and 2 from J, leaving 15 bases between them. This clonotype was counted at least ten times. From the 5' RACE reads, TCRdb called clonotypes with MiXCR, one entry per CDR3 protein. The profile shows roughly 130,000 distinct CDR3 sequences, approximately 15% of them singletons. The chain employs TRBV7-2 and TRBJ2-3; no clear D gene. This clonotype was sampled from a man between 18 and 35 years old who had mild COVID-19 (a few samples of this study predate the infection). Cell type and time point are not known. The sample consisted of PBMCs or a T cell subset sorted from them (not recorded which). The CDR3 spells CASSFLGGSNTDTQYF. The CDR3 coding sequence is TGTGCCAGCAGCTTTCTTGGTGGTTCTAACACAGATACGCAGTATTTT.